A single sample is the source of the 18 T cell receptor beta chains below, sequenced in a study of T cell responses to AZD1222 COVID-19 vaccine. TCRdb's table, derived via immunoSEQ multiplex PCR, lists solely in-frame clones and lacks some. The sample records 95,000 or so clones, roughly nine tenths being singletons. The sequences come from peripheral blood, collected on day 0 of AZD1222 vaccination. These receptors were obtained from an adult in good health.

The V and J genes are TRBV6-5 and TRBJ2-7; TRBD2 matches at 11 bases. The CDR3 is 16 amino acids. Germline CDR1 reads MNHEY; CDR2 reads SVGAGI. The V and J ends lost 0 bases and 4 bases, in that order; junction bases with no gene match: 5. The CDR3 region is CASSYSRASGGYEQYF. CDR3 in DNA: TGTGCCAGCAGTTACTCGAGGGCTAGCGGGGGGTACGAGCAGTACTTC.

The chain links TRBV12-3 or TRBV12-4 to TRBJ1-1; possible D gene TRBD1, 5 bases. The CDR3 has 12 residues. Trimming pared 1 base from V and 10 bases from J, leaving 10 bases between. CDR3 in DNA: TGTGCCAGCAGTTTAGAGGGGACGGGAGCTTTCTTT. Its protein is CASSLEGTGAFF.

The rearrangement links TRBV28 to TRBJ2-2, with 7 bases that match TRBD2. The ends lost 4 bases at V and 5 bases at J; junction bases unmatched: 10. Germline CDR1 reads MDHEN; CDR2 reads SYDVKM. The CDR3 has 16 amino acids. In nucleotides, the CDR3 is TGTGCCAGCAGTTCCCCACCTAGCGGAGCGACCGGGGAGCTGTTTTTT. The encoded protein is CASSSPPSGATGELFF.

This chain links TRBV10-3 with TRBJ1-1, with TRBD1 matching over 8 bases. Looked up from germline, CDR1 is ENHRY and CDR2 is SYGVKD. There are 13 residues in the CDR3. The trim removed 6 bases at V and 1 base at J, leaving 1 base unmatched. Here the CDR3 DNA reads TGTGCCATCAGCGGACAGGGGAACACTGAAGCTTTCTTT. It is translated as CAISGQGNTEAFF.

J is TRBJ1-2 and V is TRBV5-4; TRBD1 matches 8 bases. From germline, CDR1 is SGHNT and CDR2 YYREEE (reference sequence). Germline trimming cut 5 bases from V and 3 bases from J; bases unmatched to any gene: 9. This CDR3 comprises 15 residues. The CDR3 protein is CASRHDRGLDYGYTF. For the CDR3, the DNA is TGTGCCAGCAGACACGACAGGGGCCTGGACTATGGCTACACCTTC.

CDR3 sequence (DNA): TGCGCCAGCAGCCAGGCGCCTTGGGGTACTAGTCGGACCTACAATGAGCAGTTCTTC. The encoded protein is CASSQAPWGTSRTYNEQFF. The chain recombines TRBV4-3 with TRBJ2-1; a possible D gene is TRBD2 (5 bases). Between the trimmed V and J ends, which lost 3 bases and 2 bases, there was a span of 23 bases. Germline CDR1 reads LGHNA; CDR2 reads YSLEER. This CDR3 region has 19 residues.

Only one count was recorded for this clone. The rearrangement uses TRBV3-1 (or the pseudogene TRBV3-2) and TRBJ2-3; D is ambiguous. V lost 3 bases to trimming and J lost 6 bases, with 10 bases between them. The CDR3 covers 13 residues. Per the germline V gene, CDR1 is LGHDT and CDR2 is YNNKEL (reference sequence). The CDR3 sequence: CASSQEPWDTQYF. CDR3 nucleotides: TGTGCCAGCAGCCAGGAGCCCTGGGATACGCAGTATTTT.

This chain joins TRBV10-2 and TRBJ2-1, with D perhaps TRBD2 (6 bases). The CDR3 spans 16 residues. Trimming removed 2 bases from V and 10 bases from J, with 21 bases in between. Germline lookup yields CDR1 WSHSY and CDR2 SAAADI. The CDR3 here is CASSEEGLAYWGEQFF. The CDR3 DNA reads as TGCGCCAGCAGTGAGGAGGGACTGGCCTACTGGGGGGAGCAGTTCTTC.

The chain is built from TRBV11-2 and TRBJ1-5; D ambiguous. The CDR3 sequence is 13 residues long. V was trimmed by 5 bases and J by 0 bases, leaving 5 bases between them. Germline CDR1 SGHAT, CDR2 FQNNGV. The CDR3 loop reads CASSQYSNQPQHF. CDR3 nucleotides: TGTGCCAGCAGCCAATATAGCAATCAGCCCCAGCATTTT.

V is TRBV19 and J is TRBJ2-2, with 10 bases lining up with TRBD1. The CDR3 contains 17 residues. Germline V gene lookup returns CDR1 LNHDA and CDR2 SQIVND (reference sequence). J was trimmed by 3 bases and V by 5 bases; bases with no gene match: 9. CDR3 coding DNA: TGTGCCAGTAGTGTAGGACAGGGGGTAACGGACACCGGGGAGCTGTTTTTT. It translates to CASSVGQGVTDTGELFF.

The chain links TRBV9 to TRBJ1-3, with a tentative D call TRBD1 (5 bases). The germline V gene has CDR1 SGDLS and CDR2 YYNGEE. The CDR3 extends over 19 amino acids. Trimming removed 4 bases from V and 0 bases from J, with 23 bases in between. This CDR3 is CASSPRGDSGSSSGNTIYF. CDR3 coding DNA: TGTGCCAGCAGCCCCCGGGGGGACTCCGGCAGCAGCTCTGGAAACACCATATATTTT.

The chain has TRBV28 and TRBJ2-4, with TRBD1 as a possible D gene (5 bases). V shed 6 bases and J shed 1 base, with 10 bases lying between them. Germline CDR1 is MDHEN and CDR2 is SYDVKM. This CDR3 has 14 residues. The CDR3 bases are TGTGCCAGCAGAGGGGATAATGCCAAAAACATTCAGTACTTC. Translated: CASRGDNAKNIQYF.

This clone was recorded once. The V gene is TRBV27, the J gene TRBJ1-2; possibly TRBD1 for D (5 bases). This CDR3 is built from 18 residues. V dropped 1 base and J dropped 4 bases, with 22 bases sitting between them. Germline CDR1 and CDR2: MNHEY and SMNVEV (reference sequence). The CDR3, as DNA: TGTGCCAGCAGTTTATACGGGGTGACGGACCGGACACGCTATGGCTACACCTTC. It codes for CASSLYGVTDRTRYGYTF.

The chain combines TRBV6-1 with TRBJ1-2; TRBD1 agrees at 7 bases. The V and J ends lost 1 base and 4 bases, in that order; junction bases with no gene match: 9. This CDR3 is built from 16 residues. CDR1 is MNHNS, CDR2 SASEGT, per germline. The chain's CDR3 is CASSEGGQGEGYGYTF. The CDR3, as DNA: TGTGCCAGCAGTGAAGGGGGGCAGGGGGAGGGCTATGGCTACACCTTC.

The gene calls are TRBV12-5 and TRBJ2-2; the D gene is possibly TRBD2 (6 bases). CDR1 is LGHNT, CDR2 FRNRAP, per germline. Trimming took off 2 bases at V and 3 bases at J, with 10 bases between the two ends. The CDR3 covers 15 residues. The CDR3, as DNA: TGTGCTAGTGGTTTGTGGCGGGGAGACACCGGGGAGCTGTTTTTT. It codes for CASGLWRGDTGELFF.

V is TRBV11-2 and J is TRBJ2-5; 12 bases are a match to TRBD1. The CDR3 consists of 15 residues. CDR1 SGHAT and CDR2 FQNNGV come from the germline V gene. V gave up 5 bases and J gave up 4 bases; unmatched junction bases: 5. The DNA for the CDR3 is TGTGCCAGCAGCCGAGGGACAGGGGGCAGAGAGACCCAGTACTTC. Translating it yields CASSRGTGGRETQYF.

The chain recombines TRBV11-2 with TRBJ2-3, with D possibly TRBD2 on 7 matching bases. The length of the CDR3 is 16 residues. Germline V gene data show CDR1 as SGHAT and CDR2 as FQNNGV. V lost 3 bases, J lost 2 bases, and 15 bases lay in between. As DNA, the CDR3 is TGTGCCAGCAGCTTTGGGGGGGGGCGAACCACAGATACGCAGTATTTT. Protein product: CASSFGGGRTTDTQYF.

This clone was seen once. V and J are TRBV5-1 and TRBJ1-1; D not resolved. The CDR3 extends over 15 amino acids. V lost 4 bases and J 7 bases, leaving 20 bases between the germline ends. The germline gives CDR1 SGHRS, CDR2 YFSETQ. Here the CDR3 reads CASSVEIGVKLEAFF. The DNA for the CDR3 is TGCGCCAGCAGCGTCGAGATCGGTGTCAAACTTGAAGCTTTCTTT.